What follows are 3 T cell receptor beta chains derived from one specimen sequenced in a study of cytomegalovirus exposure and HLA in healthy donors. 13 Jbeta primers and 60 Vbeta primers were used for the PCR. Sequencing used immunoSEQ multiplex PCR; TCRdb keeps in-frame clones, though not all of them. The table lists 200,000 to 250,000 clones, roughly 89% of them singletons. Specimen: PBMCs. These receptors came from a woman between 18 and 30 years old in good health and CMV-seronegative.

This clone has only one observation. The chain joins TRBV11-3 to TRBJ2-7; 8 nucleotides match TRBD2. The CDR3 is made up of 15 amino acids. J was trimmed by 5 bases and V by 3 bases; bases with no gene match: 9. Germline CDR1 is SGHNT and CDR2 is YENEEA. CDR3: CASSFSPQRENEQYF. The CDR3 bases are TGTGCCAGCAGCTTCTCCCCCCAGCGGGAGAACGAGCAGTACTTC.

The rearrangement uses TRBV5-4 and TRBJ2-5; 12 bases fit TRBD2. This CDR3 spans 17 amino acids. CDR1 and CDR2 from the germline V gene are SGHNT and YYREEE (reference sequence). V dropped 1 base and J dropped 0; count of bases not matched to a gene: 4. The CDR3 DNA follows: TGTGCCAGCAGCTTGATTAGACTAGCGGGGGACCAAGAGACCCAGTACTTC. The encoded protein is CASSLIRLAGDQETQYF.

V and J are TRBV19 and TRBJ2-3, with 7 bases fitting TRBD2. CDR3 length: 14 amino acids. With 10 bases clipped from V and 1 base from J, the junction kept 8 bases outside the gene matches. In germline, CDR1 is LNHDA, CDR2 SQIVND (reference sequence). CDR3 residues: CATGGLRRTDTQYF. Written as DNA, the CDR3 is TGTGCCACTGGGGGACTACGCCGCACAGATACGCAGTATTTT.